This T cell receptor beta chain was sequenced for a study of T cell responses to AZD1222 COVID-19 vaccine. Across the whole study: The study pooled second doses at about 4 or about 12 weeks.

Notes on this clone: The antigen remains unidentified.

Sequencing used immunoSEQ multiplex PCR; TCRdb keeps in-frame clones, though not all of them. This sample yields tens of thousands of clones, of which about 80% are seen a single time; 12% belongs to the top ten. General study findings and limits: Unmutated regions of variants are reportedly targeted by nearly half of spike-specific TCRs. When two AZD1222 doses had been given, Spike-specific TCR breadth and depth rose. White British donors predominated, females outnumbered males, and clonal diversity was possibly underestimated.

Trimming removed 5 bases from V and 0 bases from J; junction bases left unmatched: 18. CDR3 length: 19 residues. The germline V gene encodes CDR1 SEHNR and CDR2 FQNEAQ (reference sequence). The rearrangement uses TRBV7-9 and TRBJ1-1; 7 nucleotides align to TRBD1. This sequence was found in an adult in good health. The input for sequencing was peripheral blood, taken on day 0 of AZD1222 vaccination. The CDR3 sequence: CASSPRTGGRVSLNTEAFF. CDR3 DNA: TGTGCCAGCAGCCCTAGGACAGGAGGCAGGGTCTCTTTGAACACTGAAGCTTTCTTT.